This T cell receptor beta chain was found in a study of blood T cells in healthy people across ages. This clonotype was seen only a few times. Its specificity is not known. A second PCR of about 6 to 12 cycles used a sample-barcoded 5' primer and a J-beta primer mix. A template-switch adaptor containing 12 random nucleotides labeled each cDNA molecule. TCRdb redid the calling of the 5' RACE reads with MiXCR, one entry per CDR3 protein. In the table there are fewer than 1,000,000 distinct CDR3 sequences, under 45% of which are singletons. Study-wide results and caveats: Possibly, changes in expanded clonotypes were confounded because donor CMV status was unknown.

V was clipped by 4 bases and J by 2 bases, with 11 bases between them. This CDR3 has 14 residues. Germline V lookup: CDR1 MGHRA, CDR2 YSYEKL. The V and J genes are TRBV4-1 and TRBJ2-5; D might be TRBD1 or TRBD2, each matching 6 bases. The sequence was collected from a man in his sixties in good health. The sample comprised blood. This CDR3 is CASSLKGGQETQYF. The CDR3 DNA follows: TGCGCCAGCAGCCTTAAGGGGGGTCAAGAGACCCAGTACTTC.